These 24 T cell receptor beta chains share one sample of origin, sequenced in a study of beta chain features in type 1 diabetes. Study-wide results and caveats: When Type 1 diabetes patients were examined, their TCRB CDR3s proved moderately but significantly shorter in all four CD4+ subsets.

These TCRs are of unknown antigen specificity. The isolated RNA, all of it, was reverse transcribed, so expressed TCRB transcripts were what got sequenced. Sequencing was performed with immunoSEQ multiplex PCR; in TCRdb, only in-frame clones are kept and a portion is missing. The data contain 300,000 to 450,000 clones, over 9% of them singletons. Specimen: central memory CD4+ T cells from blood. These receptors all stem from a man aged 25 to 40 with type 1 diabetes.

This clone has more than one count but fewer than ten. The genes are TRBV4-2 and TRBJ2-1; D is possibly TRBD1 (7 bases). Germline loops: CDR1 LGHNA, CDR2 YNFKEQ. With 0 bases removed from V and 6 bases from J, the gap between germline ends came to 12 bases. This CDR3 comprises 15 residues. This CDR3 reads CASSQEAQGGNEQFF. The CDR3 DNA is TGTGCCAGCAGCCAAGAGGCCCAGGGGGGCAATGAGCAGTTCTTC.

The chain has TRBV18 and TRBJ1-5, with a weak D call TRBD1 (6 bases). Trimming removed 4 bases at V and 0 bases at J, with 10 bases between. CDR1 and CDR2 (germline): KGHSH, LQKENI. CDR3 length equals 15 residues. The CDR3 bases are TGTGCCAGCTCACGAGGACAGTCTAGCAATCAGCCCCAGCATTTT. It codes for CASSRGQSSNQPQHF.

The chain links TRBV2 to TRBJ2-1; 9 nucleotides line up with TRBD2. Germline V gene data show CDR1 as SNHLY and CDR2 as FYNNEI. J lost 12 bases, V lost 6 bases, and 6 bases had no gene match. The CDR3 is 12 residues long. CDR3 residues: CASRTRAGGQFF. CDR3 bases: TGTGCCAGCAGAACCCGAGCGGGAGGGCAGTTCTTC.

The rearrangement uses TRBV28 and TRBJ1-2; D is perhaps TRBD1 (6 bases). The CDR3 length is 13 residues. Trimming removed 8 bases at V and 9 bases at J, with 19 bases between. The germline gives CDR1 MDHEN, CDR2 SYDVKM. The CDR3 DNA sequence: TGTGCCAGCCGCTATCCTCTGGGGGGGCGCTACACCTTC. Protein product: CASRYPLGGRYTF.

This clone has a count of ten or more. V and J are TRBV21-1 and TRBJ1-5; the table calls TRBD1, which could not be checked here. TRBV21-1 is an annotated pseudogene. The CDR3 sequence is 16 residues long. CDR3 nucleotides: TGTGCCAGCAGCAAAGGGGGCAAACCTAGCAATCAGCCCCAGCATTTT. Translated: CASSKGGKPSNQPQHF.

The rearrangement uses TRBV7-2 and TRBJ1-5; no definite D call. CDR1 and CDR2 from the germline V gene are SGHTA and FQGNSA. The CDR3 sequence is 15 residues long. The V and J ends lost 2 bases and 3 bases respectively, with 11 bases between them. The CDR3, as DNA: TGTGCCAGCAGCTTAACCTGGCAGGCCAATCAGCCCCAGCATTTT. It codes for CASSLTWQANQPQHF.

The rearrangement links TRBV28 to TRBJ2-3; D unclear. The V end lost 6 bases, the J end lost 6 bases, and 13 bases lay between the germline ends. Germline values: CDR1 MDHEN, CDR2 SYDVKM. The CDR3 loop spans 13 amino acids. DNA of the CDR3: TGTGCCAGCAGACCCGCAGATCGCGATACGCAGTATTTT. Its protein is CASRPADRDTQYF.

CDR3 loop: CASSQSGVKGYTF. The CDR3 DNA reads as TGCGCCAGCAGCCAATCAGGGGTTAAAGGCTACACCTTC. The V call is TRBV4-1, the J call TRBJ1-2, with a weak D call TRBD1 (6 bases). Germline V gives CDR1 MGHRA, CDR2 YSYEKL. V lost 2 bases, J lost 8 bases, and 12 bases lay in between. The CDR3 is 13 residues long.

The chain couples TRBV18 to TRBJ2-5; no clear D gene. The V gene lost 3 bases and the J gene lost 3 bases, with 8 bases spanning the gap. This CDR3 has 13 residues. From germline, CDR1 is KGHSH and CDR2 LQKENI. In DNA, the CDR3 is TGTGCCAGCTCACCCGGACGGGAAGAGACCCAGTACTTC. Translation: CASSPGREETQYF.

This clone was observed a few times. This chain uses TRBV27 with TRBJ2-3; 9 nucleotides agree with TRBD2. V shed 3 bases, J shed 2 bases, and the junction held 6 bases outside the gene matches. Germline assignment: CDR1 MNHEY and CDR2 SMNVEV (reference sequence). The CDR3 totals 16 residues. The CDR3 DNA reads TGTGCCAGCAGTTTGTGGGCGGGAGGGCCCACAGATACGCAGTATTTT. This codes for CASSLWAGGPTDTQYF.

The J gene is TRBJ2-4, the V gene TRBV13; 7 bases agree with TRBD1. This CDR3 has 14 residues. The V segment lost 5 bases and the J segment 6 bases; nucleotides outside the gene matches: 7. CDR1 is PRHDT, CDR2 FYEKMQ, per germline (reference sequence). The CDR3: CASSGQDRVNIQYF. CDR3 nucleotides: TGTGCCAGCAGCGGACAAGACAGGGTAAACATTCAGTACTTC.

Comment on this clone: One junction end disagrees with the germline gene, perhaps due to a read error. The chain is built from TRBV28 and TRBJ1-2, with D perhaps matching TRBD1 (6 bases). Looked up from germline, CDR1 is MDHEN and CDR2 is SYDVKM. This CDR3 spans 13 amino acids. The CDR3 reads CASSGGDLMNRAF. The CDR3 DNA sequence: TGTGCCAGCTCTGGGGGCGACTTGATGAATAGGGCCTTC.

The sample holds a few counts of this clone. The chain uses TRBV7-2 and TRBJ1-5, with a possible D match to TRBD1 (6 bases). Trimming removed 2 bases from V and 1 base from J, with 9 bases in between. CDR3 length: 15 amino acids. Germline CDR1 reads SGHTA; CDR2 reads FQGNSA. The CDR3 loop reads CASSLSQGSNQPQHF. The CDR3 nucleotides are TGTGCCAGCAGCTTATCCCAGGGGAGCAATCAGCCCCAGCATTTT.

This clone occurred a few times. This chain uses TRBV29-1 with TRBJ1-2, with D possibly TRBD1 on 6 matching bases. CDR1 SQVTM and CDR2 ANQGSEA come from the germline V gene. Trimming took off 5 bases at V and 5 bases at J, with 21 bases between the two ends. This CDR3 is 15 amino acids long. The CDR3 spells CSVKPERTAEYGYTF. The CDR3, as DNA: TGCAGCGTTAAACCGGAACGGACAGCCGAATATGGCTACACCTTC.

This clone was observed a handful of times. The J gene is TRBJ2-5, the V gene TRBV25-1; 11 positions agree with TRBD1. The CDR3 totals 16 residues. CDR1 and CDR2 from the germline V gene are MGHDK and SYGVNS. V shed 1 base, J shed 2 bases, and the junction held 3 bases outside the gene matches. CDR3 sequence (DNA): TGTGCCAGCAGTGAATTAGGGGACAGGGGGCAAGAGACCCAGTACTTC. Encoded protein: CASSELGDRGQETQYF.

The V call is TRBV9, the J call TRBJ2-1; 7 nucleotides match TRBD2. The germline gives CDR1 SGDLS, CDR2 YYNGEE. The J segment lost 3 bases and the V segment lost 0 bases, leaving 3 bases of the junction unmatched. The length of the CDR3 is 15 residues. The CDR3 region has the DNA TGTGCCAGCAGCGTAGGAAGCGGGGACTACAATGAGCAGTTCTTC. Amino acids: CASSVGSGDYNEQFF.

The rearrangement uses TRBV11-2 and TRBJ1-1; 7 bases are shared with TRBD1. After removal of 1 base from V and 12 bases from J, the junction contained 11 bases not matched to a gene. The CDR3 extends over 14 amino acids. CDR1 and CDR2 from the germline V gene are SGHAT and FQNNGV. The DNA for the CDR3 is TGTGCCAGCAGCTTAGGGTCACAGGGGTGGTGGACTTTCTTT. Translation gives CASSLGSQGWWTFF.

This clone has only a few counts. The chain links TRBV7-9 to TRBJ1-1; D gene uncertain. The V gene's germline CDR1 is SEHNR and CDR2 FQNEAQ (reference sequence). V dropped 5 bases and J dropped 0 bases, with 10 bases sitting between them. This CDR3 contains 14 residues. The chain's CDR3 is CASSRYGLNTEAFF. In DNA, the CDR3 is TGTGCCAGCAGCCGCTACGGACTGAACACTGAAGCTTTCTTT.

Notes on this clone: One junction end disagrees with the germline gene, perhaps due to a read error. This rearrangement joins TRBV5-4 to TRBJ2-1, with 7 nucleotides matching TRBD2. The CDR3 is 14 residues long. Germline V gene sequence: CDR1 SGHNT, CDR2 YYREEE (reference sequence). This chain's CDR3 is CASSQELAANEQFF. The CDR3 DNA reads TGCGCCAGCAGCCAAGAGCTAGCGGCAAATGAGCAGTTCTTC. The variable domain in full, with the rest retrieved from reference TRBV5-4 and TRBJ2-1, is ETGVTQSPTHLIKTRGQQVTLRCSSQSGHNTVSWYQQALGQGPQFIFQYYREEENGRGNFPPRFSGLQFPNYSSELNVNALELDDSALYLCASSQELAANEQFFGPGTRLTVL.

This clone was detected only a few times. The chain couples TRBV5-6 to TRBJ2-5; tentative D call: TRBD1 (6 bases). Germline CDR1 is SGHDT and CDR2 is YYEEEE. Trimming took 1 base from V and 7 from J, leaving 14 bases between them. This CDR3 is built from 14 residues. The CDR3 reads CASSLTGPKGTQYF. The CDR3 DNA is TGTGCCAGCAGCTTGACAGGGCCCAAAGGGACCCAGTACTTC.

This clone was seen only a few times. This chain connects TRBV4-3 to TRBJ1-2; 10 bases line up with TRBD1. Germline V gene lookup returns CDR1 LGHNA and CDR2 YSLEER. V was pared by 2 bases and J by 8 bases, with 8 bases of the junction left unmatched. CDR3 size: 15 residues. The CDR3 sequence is CASSQPRQGAIGYTF. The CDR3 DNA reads TGCGCCAGCAGCCAACCAAGACAGGGGGCAATCGGCTACACCTTC.

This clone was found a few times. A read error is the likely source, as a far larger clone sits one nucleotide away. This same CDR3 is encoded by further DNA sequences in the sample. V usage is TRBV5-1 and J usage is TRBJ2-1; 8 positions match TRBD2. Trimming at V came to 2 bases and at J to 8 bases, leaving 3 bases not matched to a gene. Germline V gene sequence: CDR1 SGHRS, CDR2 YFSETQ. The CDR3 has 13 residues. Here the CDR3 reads CASSFGTRDEQFF. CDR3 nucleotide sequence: TGCGCCAGCAGCTTTGGGACTAGGGATGAGCAGTTCTTC.

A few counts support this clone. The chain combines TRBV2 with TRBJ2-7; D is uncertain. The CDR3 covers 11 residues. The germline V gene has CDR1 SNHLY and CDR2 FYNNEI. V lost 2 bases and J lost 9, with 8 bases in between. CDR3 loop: CASSEPPRQYF. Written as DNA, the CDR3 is TGTGCCAGCAGTGAACCCCCGAGGCAGTACTTC.

In nucleotides, the CDR3 is TGTGCCAGCAGTGATGGGGTTGGGGACAGGGCTGGAAACACCATATATTTT. Its translation: CASSDGVGDRAGNTIYF. The chain combines TRBV6-1 with TRBJ1-3, with 9 bases lining up with TRBD1. The trim removed 3 bases at V and 2 bases at J, leaving 8 bases unmatched. Germline CDR1 is MNHNS and CDR2 is SASEGT. The CDR3 loop spans 17 amino acids.